Listed below are T cell receptor beta chains from one sample, sequenced in a study of blood T cell repertoires in COVID-19. Profiled with immunoSEQ multiplex PCR; TCRdb holds only in-frame clones, not every one. The repertoire has 200,000 to 300,000 clones, roughly 76% of them found once; the top ten carry 6.5% to 9.5%. Sequenced: peripheral blood. Every receptor here comes from an elderly woman with COVID-19, enrolled during active disease. The CDR3 runs from the conserved cysteine through the conserved F or W. D genes are given only for firm matches. Not every row has a clone size; where given, it reads once, few, many or a size class.

d_call	clone_size	v_call	j_call	cdr3_aa	cdr3_nt
TRBD1	.	TRBV18	TRBJ1-2	CASSPSDRNYGYTF	TGTGCCAGCTCACCATCGGACAGGAACTATGGCTACACCTTC
.	.	TRBV6-5	TRBJ2-7	CAARAGPREQYF	TGTGCCGCCCGTGCGGGGCCTCGGGAGCAGTACTTC
TRBD1	.	TRBV5-4	TRBJ2-3	CASSLGLRDRIGGTQYF	TGTGCCAGCAGCTTGGGACTCCGGGACAGGATCGGGGGTACGCAGTATTTT
.	.	TRBV19	TRBJ2-7	CASSNPGQLVYEQYF	TGTGCCAGTAGTAACCCGGGACAACTCGTTTACGAGCAGTACTTC
.	.	TRBV6-5	TRBJ2-4	CATSGELRNIQYF	TGTGCCACCTCAGGGGAACTTCGGAACATTCAGTACTTC
.	once	TRBV6-4	TRBJ2-7	CASLRGTRTYEQYF	TGTGCCAGCCTTCGGGGGACGAGGACCTACGAGCAGTACTTC
TRBD2	.	TRBV29-1	TRBJ2-5	CSAGLAEETQYF	TGCAGCGCCGGACTAGCTGAGGAGACCCAGTACTTC
.	.	TRBV19	TRBJ2-3	CASTPKKSSTDTQYF	TGTGCCAGTACCCCAAAAAAGAGCAGCACAGATACGCAGTATTTT
.	.	TRBV7-6	TRBJ2-3	CASSPSTDTQYF	TGTGCCAGCAGCCCTAGCACAGATACGCAGTATTTT
TRBD1	.	TRBV9	TRBJ1-2	CASSATGGAYGYTF	TGTGCCAGCAGCGCCACAGGGGGAGCATATGGCTACACCTTC
.	.	TRBV28	TRBJ2-1	CASSLGGGYNEQFF	TGTGCCAGCAGTCTAGGCGGCGGCTACAATGAGCAGTTCTTC
.	.	TRBV5-1	TRBJ2-3	CASSVGSPTDTQYF	TGCGCCAGCAGCGTGGGTAGTCCTACAGATACGCAGTATTTT
.	once	TRBV11-2	TRBJ2-7	CASSTHLPGRSFYEQYF	TGTGCCAGCAGCACTCACCTTCCCGGCAGGTCCTTCTACGAGCAGTACTTC
TRBD2	.	TRBV4-3	TRBJ2-1	CASSPMRGLAGLVEQFF	TGCGCCAGCAGCCCTATGAGAGGACTAGCGGGATTAGTTGAGCAGTTCTTC
TRBD2	.	TRBV24-1	TRBJ2-2	CATSDLPVGGRSPGELFF	TGTGCCACCAGTGATTTGCCGGTGGGAGGGCGTTCCCCCGGGGAGCTGTTTTTT
TRBD1	.	TRBV20-1	TRBJ2-3	CSASRPGQGSDTQYF	TGCAGTGCTAGTCGGCCAGGACAGGGATCAGATACGCAGTATTTT
.	.	TRBV6-5	TRBJ1-4	CATRYPALAPVEKLFF	TGTGCCACCAGATACCCGGCCCTAGCCCCCGTAGAAAAACTGTTTTTT
TRBD1	.	TRBV9	TRBJ1-2	CASSAGDRGVYGYTF	TGTGCCAGCAGCGCTGGGGACAGGGGTGTCTATGGCTACACCTTC
TRBD2	.	TRBV11-2	TRBJ2-5	CASSPAGGPQETQYF	TGTGCCAGCAGCCCCGCGGGGGGGCCACAAGAGACCCAGTACTTC
.	once	TRBV29-1	TRBJ1-1	CSVDLRQRNTEAFF	TGCAGCGTTGATCTGAGACAGAGGAACACTGAAGCTTTCTTT
.	.	TRBV11-3	TRBJ2-7	CASSLGLDGEQYF	TGTGCCAGCAGCTTAGGGCTAGATGGCGAGCAGTACTTC
TRBD1	.	TRBV7-2	TRBJ1-2	CASSPRTGYGYTF	TGTGCCAGCAGCCCCCGGACAGGCTATGGCTACACCTTC
.	many	TRBV7-2	TRBJ2-2	CASSKDYPTNTGELFF	TGTGCCAGCAGCAAGGACTACCCTACGAACACCGGGGAGCTGTTTTTT
TRBD2	once	TRBV19	TRBJ2-3	CASSPREGADTQYF	TGTGCCAGTAGTCCCCGGGAGGGGGCAGATACGCAGTATTTT
.	.	TRBV5-1	TRBJ2-7	CASSFLGDEQYF	TGCGCCAGCAGCTTTCTAGGTGACGAGCAGTACTTC
TRBD1	.	TRBV5-4	TRBJ1-2	CASSKTGVDGYTF	TGTGCCAGCAGCAAAACAGGGGTGGATGGCTACACCTTC
TRBD1	.	TRBV19	TRBJ1-1	CASSIGFRGQGAWRTEAFF	TGTGCCAGTAGTATAGGATTTCGAGGGCAGGGGGCATGGAGAACTGAAGCTTTCTTT
TRBD2	.	TRBV12-3/TRBV12-4	TRBJ2-1	CASVGLAGNEQFF	TGTGCCAGTGTGGGACTAGCGGGAAATGAGCAGTTCTTC
TRBD1	.	TRBV18	TRBJ1-1	CASSPQRQGASRNTEAFF	TGTGCCAGCTCACCACAGAGACAGGGAGCAAGCCGGAACACTGAAGCTTTCTTT
.	.	TRBV10-3	TRBJ1-2	CAISARQDRYGYTF	TGTGCCATCAGCGCAAGACAGGACCGATATGGCTACACCTTC
TRBD1	.	TRBV3-1/TRBV3-2	TRBJ2-5	CASSPRQGQETQYF	TGTGCCAGCAGCCCGCGACAGGGGCAAGAGACCCAGTACTTC
.	once	TRBV11-2	TRBJ2-7	CASSLGGGISYEQYF	TGTGCCAGCAGCTTAGGGGGCGGGATCTCCTACGAGCAGTACTTC
.	few	TRBV5-1	TRBJ1-1	CASSDGEDAFF	TGCGCCAGCAGCGATGGAGAAGACGCTTTCTTT
TRBD1	.	TRBV6-5	TRBJ1-1	CASRYRDRGLRTEAFF	TGTGCCAGCAGGTACCGGGACAGGGGGCTAAGAACTGAAGCTTTCTTT
TRBD2	.	TRBV5-6	TRBJ2-5	CASSIGLAGGGTQYF	TGTGCCAGCAGCATCGGACTAGCGGGAGGGGGGACCCAGTACTTC
.	.	TRBV3-1/TRBV3-2	TRBJ2-3	CASSQAEVVTDTQYF	TGTGCCAGCAGCCAAGCCGAGGTCGTAACAGATACGCAGTATTTT
.	.	TRBV5-4	TRBJ2-3	CASSFKLPGTDTQYF	TGTGCCAGCAGCTTCAAGCTGCCTGGCACAGATACGCAGTATTTT
TRBD2	.	TRBV18	TRBJ2-3	CASSPTSGGPGNTQYF	TGTGCCAGCTCACCTACTAGCGGGGGGCCGGGGAATACGCAGTATTTT
.	.	TRBV20-1	TRBJ1-3	CSASREPSPGNTIYF	TGCAGTGCTAGTCGGGAGCCGTCTCCTGGAAACACCATATATTTT
.	.	TRBV5-1	TRBJ2-7	CASSLATDIYEQYF	TGCGCCAGCAGCTTGGCTACTGACATCTACGAGCAGTACTTC
TRBD1	few	TRBV10-2	TRBJ2-7	CASSEGLGQGAKRTYEQYF	TGCGCCAGCAGTGAGGGCCTGGGACAGGGGGCAAAGAGGACCTACGAGCAGTACTTC
TRBD1	.	TRBV23-1	TRBJ1-1	CASSQLPGGRGGTEAFF	TGCGCCAGCAGTCAATTGCCAGGGGGAAGGGGAGGCACTGAAGCTTTCTTT
.	.	TRBV7-9	TRBJ2-7	CASSLGAYEQYF	TGTGCCAGCAGCTTAGGAGCCTACGAGCAGTACTTC
TRBD1	.	TRBV29-1	TRBJ2-1	CSGTGVGNEQFF	TGCAGCGGCACAGGGGTCGGCAATGAGCAGTTCTTC
.	.	TRBV2	TRBJ2-6	CASRGQTSGANVLTF	TGTGCCAGCAGAGGACAGACCTCTGGGGCCAACGTCCTGACTTTC
.	.	TRBV27	TRBJ1-6	CASRMREYNSPLHF	TGTGCCAGCAGGATGAGAGAGTATAATTCACCCCTCCACTTT
TRBD1	.	TRBV7-9	TRBJ2-5	CASSNRGQRTIETQYF	TGTGCCAGCAGCAACAGGGGGCAGAGGACTATAGAGACCCAGTACTTC
.	.	TRBV7-2	TRBJ1-1	CASSFVGNTEAFF	TGTGCCAGCAGCTTCGTCGGGAACACTGAAGCTTTCTTT
.	few	TRBV23-1	TRBJ1-1	CASRPRGAEAFF	TGCGCCAGCAGACCCAGGGGAGCTGAAGCTTTCTTT
.	few	TRBV20-1	TRBJ1-2	CSARVVYGYTF	TGCAGTGCTAGGGTAGTCTATGGCTACACCTTC
.	.	TRBV11-2	TRBJ2-1	CASSLRGWSYNEQFF	TGTGCCAGCAGCTTAAGAGGGTGGTCCTACAATGAGCAGTTCTTC
.	.	TRBV6-5	TRBJ2-1	CASSYGSASTKQFF	TGTGCCAGCAGTTACGGGAGTGCGAGCACTAAGCAGTTCTTC
TRBD1	.	TRBV6-5	TRBJ1-3	CASRQGLLSGNTIYF	TGTGCCAGCAGACAGGGGCTCCTCTCTGGAAACACCATATATTTT